The entry below describes one T cell receptor beta chain. Its matching antigen is unknown. MiXCR was run by TCRdb on the 5' RACE reads, yielding one entry per CDR3 protein. In the table there are 350,000 to 450,000 distinct CDR3 sequences, 25% to 30% of which are singletons. The data stem from a study of CD8 T cells in ankylosing spondylitis. The V end lost 4 bases, the J end lost 8 bases, and 15 bases lay between the germline ends. The CDR3 runs to 14 residues. Looked up from germline, CDR1 is MGHRA and CDR2 is YSYEKL. Overall study results and limits: Peripheral blood held disease-linked clones only at relatively low frequency, and these were CD8+. In ankylosing spondylitis blood, a motif of seven or eight highly homologous TCR beta variants appeared characteristic. The study looked at matched synovial fluid samples from ankylosing spondylitis patients. Disease-linked clones were reported to be significantly enriched there. Prior literature has documented some motif variants in synovial fluid and blood from reactive arthritis.

This chain uses TRBV4-1 with TRBJ2-1; D not resolved. The material sequenced was blood, either unsorted or a sorted T cell fraction (not recorded which). This TCR was recovered from a male donor with ankylosing spondylitis. CDR3 bases: TGCGCCAGCAGCCGGTTAGATTATGGCTATGAGCAGTTCTTC. It encodes CASSRLDYGYEQFF.